This is a list of T cell receptor beta chains from one sample in a study of T cell responses to AZD1222 COVID-19 vaccine. Clones were sequenced by immunoSEQ multiplex PCR, and TCRdb holds only the in-frame ones, with some missing. The table records some 150,000 clones, around 90% of them present only once. The sequences come from peripheral blood, collected 28 days after the second AZD1222 dose. These receptors came from an adult who received the AZD1222 COVID-19 vaccine. Each CDR3 is given with its conserved first and last residue. D genes are given only for firm matches. Clone size is not always given. Where it is, it says once, few, many or a class for expanded clones.

clone_size	v_call	d_call	j_call	cdr3_nt	cdr3_aa
.	TRBV30	.	TRBJ1-3	TGTGCCCAGAATACTGGAAACACCATATATTTT	CAQNTGNTIYF
.	TRBV27	TRBD1	TRBJ1-6	TGTGCCAGCAGTTTAGGCCCCGGCAGGGGGTTGGATTCACCCCTCCACTTT	CASSLGPGRGLDSPLHF
.	TRBV30	.	TRBJ2-2	TGTGCCTGGGGACAGATGAACACCGGGGAGCTGTTTTTT	CAWGQMNTGELFF
once	TRBV5-8	.	TRBJ2-4	TGTGCCAGCAGCTCCTTGGGGGGGGCCTCAGGGTCCCAAAACATTCAGTACTTC	CASSSLGGASGSQNIQYF
.	TRBV5-5	TRBD1	TRBJ1-2	TGTGCCAGCAGCTCAAAAACAGGGGTACAGTTCTATGGCTACACCTTC	CASSSKTGVQFYGYTF
once	TRBV5-6	.	TRBJ1-1	TGTGCCAGCAGCTTGTGGGACAATGAAGCTTTCTTT	CASSLWDNEAFF
.	TRBV24-1	.	TRBJ1-2	TGTGCCACCAGTGACAATCTCGAAAGCTATGGCTACACCTTC	CATSDNLESYGYTF
few	TRBV2	TRBD1	TRBJ1-5	TGTGCCAGTAGGCCTGGGACAGGGGCCAACAATCAGCCCCAGCATTTT	CASRPGTGANNQPQHF
once	TRBV7-9	.	TRBJ2-7	TGTGCCAGCAGCTTTCCCAGGGGAAGCGCTACGAGCATCAACGAGCAGTACTTC	CASSFPRGSATSINEQYF
.	TRBV2	.	TRBJ2-2	TGTGCCAGCAGTCCCCTAGCCTACGGGGAGCTGTTTTTT	CASSPLAYGELFF
.	TRBV18	TRBD2	TRBJ2-7	TGTGCCAGCTCACTCTCCGGGACTAGTGGCTACGAGCAGTACTTC	CASSLSGTSGYEQYF
.	TRBV27	.	TRBJ2-7	TGTGCCAGCTGGGGACTCGACTCCTACGAGCAGTACTTC	CASWGLDSYEQYF
.	TRBV19	TRBD2	TRBJ2-4	TGTGCCAGTAGCCGTAGGTGGGGGGGAGACATTCAGTACTTC	CASSRRWGGDIQYF
.	TRBV3-1/TRBV3-2	.	TRBJ2-7	TGTGCCAGCAGCCAAGGGGACGGGATCCACGAGCAGTACTTC	CASSQGDGIHEQYF
.	TRBV6-5	TRBD2	TRBJ2-7	TGTGCCAGCAGTTACGGGACTAGTTCCTACGAGCAGTACTTC	CASSYGTSSYEQYF
.	TRBV3-1/TRBV3-2	.	TRBJ2-7	TGTGCCAGCAGCCAAGACTCGGGCAGGGTGGCGTACGAGCAGTACTTC	CASSQDSGRVAYEQYF
.	TRBV28	.	TRBJ1-1	TGTGCCAGCAGTTTTATGGGAATGAACACTGAAGCTTTCTTT	CASSFMGMNTEAFF
.	TRBV27	TRBD2	TRBJ2-7	TGTGCCAGCAGTTTATTAGCGGGAGGGCCCTCGGAGCAGTACTTC	CASSLLAGGPSEQYF
.	TRBV28	.	TRBJ2-5	TGTGCCAGCAGCTCTCTGCCCCCAGAGACCCAGTACTTC	CASSSLPPETQYF
.	TRBV11-3	TRBD2	TRBJ2-5	TGTGCCAGCAGCCCCGCCGGGACTAGCGGCCAAGAGACCCAGTACTTC	CASSPAGTSGQETQYF
.	TRBV15	.	TRBJ2-7	TGTGCCACCAGCAGAGATCCTGCATCAACCTACGGGGAGCAGTACTTC	CATSRDPASTYGEQYF
.	TRBV10-2	.	TRBJ2-3	TGCGCCAGCAGTGGGCTAGGGGTGAGCACAGATACGCAGTATTTT	CASSGLGVSTDTQYF
.	TRBV4-1	.	TRBJ1-1	TGCGCCACCCGACCTACAGGGTCTCCTGAAGCTTTCTTT	CATRPTGSPEAFF
.	TRBV6-2/TRBV6-3	.	TRBJ2-1	TGTGCCAGCAGTTACAGGGGTGGGGGGTCCGATGAGCAGTTCTTC	CASSYRGGGSDEQFF
.	TRBV29-1	.	TRBJ1-3	TGCAGCGTTGCCCAGGACGAGGGAAACACCATATATTTT	CSVAQDEGNTIYF
.	TRBV19	TRBD1	TRBJ1-2	TGTGCCAGTAGTACGGAATACAGGGGTTCACATCCCATTAACTATGGCTACACCTTC	CASSTEYRGSHPINYGYTF
.	TRBV14	.	TRBJ1-1	TGTGCCAGCAGCCCGATGGAGCTTGAAGCTTTCTTT	CASSPMELEAFF
.	TRBV28	.	TRBJ1-2	TGTGCCAGCACCCTTCTCGACAGACCAAACTATGGCTACACCTTC	CASTLLDRPNYGYTF
.	TRBV29-1	.	TRBJ1-2	TGCAGCGTTGGTCCCGCAGCTACTAACTATGGCTACACCTTC	CSVGPAATNYGYTF
.	TRBV6-5	.	TRBJ2-3	TGTGCCAGTGGAGGGGGAGTAGCAGATACGCAGTATTTT	CASGGGVADTQYF
.	TRBV14	TRBD2	TRBJ2-1	TGTGCCAGCAGCCAAGGAACTACGGGACTAGCTGACGATGAGCAGTTCTTC	CASSQGTTGLADDEQFF
.	TRBV5-1	TRBD2	TRBJ2-7	TGCGCCAGCAGCTTGGGACTAGCGGGGGGCGAGCAGTACTTC	CASSLGLAGGEQYF
.	TRBV6-6	.	TRBJ1-3	TGTGCCAGCGGAGGGGCTGGAAACACCATATATTTT	CASGGAGNTIYF
.	TRBV4-3	TRBD2	TRBJ2-7	TGCGCCAGCAGCCAAGATATTAGCGGGACATACGAGCAGTACTTC	CASSQDISGTYEQYF
few	TRBV28	.	TRBJ2-1	TGTGCCAGTACGTGGGTTACGGGGGCGTATCCCAATGAGCAGTTCTTC	CASTWVTGAYPNEQFF
.	TRBV5-1	TRBD1	TRBJ1-5	TGCGCCAGCAGCTTGGCGGGACAGGGGAATCAGCCCCAGCATTTT	CASSLAGQGNQPQHF
.	TRBV27	.	TRBJ2-7	TGTGCCAGCAGTTTCTACGGGAGCTCCTACGAGCAGTACTTC	CASSFYGSSYEQYF
.	TRBV9	.	TRBJ2-7	TGTGCCAGCAGCGTAGGCGGGCCCCTAAACGGCGAGCAGTACTTC	CASSVGGPLNGEQYF
.	TRBV4-3	.	TRBJ2-7	TGCGCCAGCAGCCAAGAGACCGCGACCTACGAGCAGTACTTC	CASSQETATYEQYF
.	TRBV2	TRBD1	TRBJ2-7	TGTGCCAGCACAGGGACAGGAAGCTACGAGCAGTACTTC	CASTGTGSYEQYF